This T cell receptor beta chain was identified during a study of cytomegalovirus exposure and HLA in healthy donors. The study ran its PCR with 60 Vbeta and 13 Jbeta primers. Produced via immunoSEQ multiplex PCR; TCRdb's table is partial and in-frame only. The sample has some 140,000 clones, 70% to 80% seen once. The V and J ends lost 0 bases and 8 bases respectively, with 14 bases between them. CDR1 is SGHRS and CDR2 is YFSETQ in the germline V gene. The length of the CDR3 is 14 residues. The chain is built from TRBV5-1 and TRBJ1-1, with a possible D match to TRBD1 (5 bases). The sequence derives from a man aged 30-40 years in good health and CMV-seronegative. Sequencing was carried out using PBMCs. The CDR3, as DNA: TGCGCCAGCAGCTTGGCGGGAGGGGAACTGGAAGCTTTCTTT. Its translation: CASSLAGGELEAFF. Full variable domain (remainder filled in from reference TRBV5-1 and TRBJ1-1): KAGVTQTPRYLIKTRGQQVTLSCSPISGHRSVSWYQQTPGQGLQFLFEYFSETQRNKGNFPGRFSGRQFSNSRSEMNVSTLELGDSALYLCASSLAGGELEAFFGQGTRLTVV.